This paragraph covers one T cell receptor beta chain sequence. CDR1 is MNHNY, CDR2 SVGAGI, per germline (reference sequence). V shed 11 bases, J shed 6 bases, and the junction held 6 bases outside the gene matches. The CDR3 covers 12 residues. This sample was taken from a study of blood T cell repertoires in COVID-19. Assay: immunoSEQ multiplex PCR; the TCRdb copy retains only in-frame clones and omits some. The sample records about 150,000 clones, roughly 84% being singletons. The chain couples TRBV6-6 to TRBJ2-7; 11 bases are a match to TRBD1. The receptor was derived from a man between 65 and 85 years old with acute or convalescent COVID-19. The source material was peripheral blood. CDR3 nucleotides: TGTGCCGGAGGACAGGGGGCAATCGAGCAGTACTTC. It encodes CAGGQGAIEQYF.